Listed below are T cell receptor beta chains from one sample, sequenced in a study of a mutant IDH1 vaccine in newly diagnosed glioma. Clones were sequenced by immunoSEQ multiplex PCR, and TCRdb holds only the in-frame ones, with some missing. The data show approximately 92,000 clones, approximately 83% seen once. Here the sequenced sample was PBMCs, taken from a glioma patient treated with radiotherapy, temozolomide or both. The receptors were gathered from a woman aged 45-65 years with glioma. Both conserved end residues are part of each CDR3. A D gene is named only where the DNA matches it firmly. The size of a clone is reported for some rows only, either as once, few or many, or as a class for expanded clones.

D gene,clone size,J gene,V gene,CDR3 DNA,CDR3 protein
TRBD2,.,TRBJ2-7,TRBV5-4,TGTGCCAGCAGCTTGGAGCGGGGGGCCTCCTACGAGCAGTACTTC,CASSLERGASYEQYF
.,.,TRBJ1-1,TRBV2,TGTGCCAGCAGTCTACCTAGAGAGGGGAACACTGAAGCTTTCTTT,CASSLPREGNTEAFF
.,few,TRBJ2-2,TRBV4-2,TGTGCCAGCAGAAGCGCGGCAGGGAGCACCGGGGAGCTGTTTTTT,CASRSAAGSTGELFF
.,.,TRBJ1-1,TRBV4-2,TGTGCCAGCAGCCAAGCCACAGGGAAGAACACTGAAGCTTTCTTT,CASSQATGKNTEAFF
TRBD1,.,TRBJ2-5,TRBV4-1,TGCGCCAGCAGCCGCAGCCGGGACAGGGAAGAGACCCAGTACTTC,CASSRSRDREETQYF
TRBD1,.,TRBJ1-1,TRBV10-3,TGTGCCATCAGTGGACAGGGCCTCAACACTGAAGCTTTCTTT,CAISGQGLNTEAFF
.,.,TRBJ1-3,TRBV14,TGTGCCAGCAGCCAAGATCCCTTCAGCTGGGCTGGAAACACCATATATTTT,CASSQDPFSWAGNTIYF
.,.,TRBJ1-2,TRBV5-4,TGTGCCAGCAGCTTGGCTGGAGGGGGTAGAAGCTATGGCTACACCTTC,CASSLAGGGRSYGYTF
.,few,TRBJ1-6,TRBV6-5,TGTGCCAGCAGTTACGGTAGACAGGCCGCTGGGGATCCCCTCCACTTT,CASSYGRQAAGDPLHF
TRBD1,few,TRBJ2-5,TRBV20-1,TGCAGTGCTCCGGACAGGGGAGGGTACTTC,CSAPDRGGYF
.,.,TRBJ2-1,TRBV7-9,TGTGCCAGCAGCTTAGCGCTGGCGAATCTGTTCTTC,CASSLALANLFF
.,.,TRBJ2-7,TRBV7-9,TGTGCCAGCAGCTTAGGGGGACGCCAGAACGACGAGCAGTACTTC,CASSLGGRQNDEQYF
.,.,TRBJ2-2,TRBV4-1,TGCGCCAGCAGCCAACAAGGGGGGATCCGCCGGGAGCTGTTTTTT,CASSQQGGIRRELFF
TRBD1,.,TRBJ1-3,TRBV5-1,TGCGCCAGCAGGATGGACAGGGGAGCTGGAAACACCATATATTTT,CASRMDRGAGNTIYF
.,.,TRBJ2-2,TRBV5-1,TGCGCCAGCAGCGGAAGCACCGGGGAGCTGTTTTTT,CASSGSTGELFF
TRBD2,.,TRBJ2-5,TRBV7-8,TGTGCCAGCAGCCCTCGGACTAGCGGGGCCTACCAAGAGACCCAGTACTTC,CASSPRTSGAYQETQYF
TRBD1,.,TRBJ2-2,TRBV7-9,TGTGCCAGCAGCCAGAAAGGGACAGGTCCCACCGGGGAGCTGTTTTTT,CASSQKGTGPTGELFF
.,.,TRBJ2-3,TRBV7-9,TGTGCCAGCAGCTTAATTGGCGGGGAGGCAGATACGCAGTATTTT,CASSLIGGEADTQYF
TRBD1,once,TRBJ1-2,TRBV6-5,TGTGCCAGCAGTTCTAAGACAGGGCCCGGTGAGCTTGGCTACACCTTC,CASSSKTGPGELGYTF